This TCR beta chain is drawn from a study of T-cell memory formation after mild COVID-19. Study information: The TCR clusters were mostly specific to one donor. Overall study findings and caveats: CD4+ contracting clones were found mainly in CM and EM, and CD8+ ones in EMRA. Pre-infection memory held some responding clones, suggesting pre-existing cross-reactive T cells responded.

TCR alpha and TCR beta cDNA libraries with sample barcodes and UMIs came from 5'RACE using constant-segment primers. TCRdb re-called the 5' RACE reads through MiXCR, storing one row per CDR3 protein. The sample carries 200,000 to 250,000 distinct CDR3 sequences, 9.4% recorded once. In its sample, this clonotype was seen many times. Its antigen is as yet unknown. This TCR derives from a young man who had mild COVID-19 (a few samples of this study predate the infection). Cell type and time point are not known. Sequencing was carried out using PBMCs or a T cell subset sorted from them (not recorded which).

CDR3 loop: CASSQDPRETQYF. DNA of the CDR3: TGTGCCAGCAGCCAAGATCCGAGGGAGACCCAGTACTTC. The chain links TRBV4-2 to TRBJ2-5, with unresolved D. The CDR3 contains 13 residues. V lost 0 bases and J lost 5, with 7 bases in between. The V gene's germline CDR1 is LGHNA and CDR2 YNFKEQ.